The 10 T cell receptor beta chains given below trace back to one sample, sequenced in a study of intratumoral heterogeneity in liver cancer. Each tumour sample represents a distinct, spatially separated region of the hepatocellular carcinoma nodule. The data were produced by immunoSEQ multiplex PCR, yet TCRdb's version contains in-frame clones alone and is incomplete. This sample yields more than 6,000 clones, of which roughly half are seen a single time; more than 11% belongs to the top ten. The source material was tumor tissue, sampled before any cancer treatment. These receptors were obtained from a man between 65 and 85 years old with hepatocellular carcinoma.

The V gene is TRBV5-6, the J gene TRBJ1-2, with TRBD1 matching over 10 bases. The length of the CDR3 is 15 residues. The germline V gene has CDR1 SGHDT and CDR2 YYEEEE. V shed 4 bases and J 2 bases; nucleotides not matched to a gene: 5. The CDR3 DNA sequence: TGTGCCAGCAGCCCTCCGGGACAGGGGAACTATGGCTACACCTTC. Encoded protein: CASSPPGQGNYGYTF.

CDR3 sequence reads: CASSQEGSWLRVNTEAFF. Written as DNA, the CDR3 is TGTGCCAGCAGCCAAGAAGGCAGCTGGTTGAGGGTGAACACTGAAGCTTTCTTT. The chain has TRBV3-1 (or the pseudogene TRBV3-2) and TRBJ1-1; D unclear. Between the trimmed V and J ends, which lost 0 bases and 0 bases, there was a span of 17 bases. The CDR3 is made up of 18 amino acids. Germline V gene lookup returns CDR1 LGHDT and CDR2 YNNKEL (reference sequence).

The gene calls are TRBV7-2 and TRBJ2-5; 11 positions agree with TRBD1. The CDR3 totals 16 residues. Germline V CDR1 and CDR2: SGHTA, FQGNSA. The trim removed 5 bases at V and 2 bases at J, leaving 7 bases unmatched. CDR3 loop: CASSPGTGGNQETQYF. In nucleotides, the CDR3 is TGTGCCAGCAGCCCGGGGACAGGGGGAAATCAAGAGACCCAGTACTTC. The full variable domain, completed using reference TRBV7-2 and TRBJ2-5, is GAGVSQSPSNKVTEKGKDVELRCDPISGHTALYWYRQSLGQGLEFLIYFQGNSAPDKSGLPSDRFSAERTGGSVSTLTIQRTQQEDSAVYLCASSPGTGGNQETQYFGPGTRLLVL.

The chain couples TRBV21-1 to TRBJ2-1; TRBD2, as called in the table, went unchecked against the DNA. TRBV21-1 is a documented pseudogene. This CDR3 contains 13 residues. This CDR3 is CASIPAGVSEQFF. The CDR3 DNA reads TGTGCCAGCATCCCCGCCGGGGTTAGTGAGCAGTTCTTC.

The chain employs TRBV14 and TRBJ1-6, with 8 bases aligning to TRBD1. J lost 0 bases, V lost 4 bases, and 5 bases had no gene match. The CDR3 runs to 17 residues. Germline V gene sequence: CDR1 SGHDN, CDR2 FVKESK. The CDR3, as DNA: TGTGCCAGCAGCCTGAACAGGGGGAGCTCCTATAATTCACCCCTCCACTTT. Its translation: CASSLNRGSSYNSPLHF.

The chain has TRBV5-5 and TRBJ1-6; 7 bases fit TRBD1. The germline V gene encodes CDR1 SGHKS and CDR2 YYEKEE (reference sequence). Germline trimming cut 1 base from V and 14 bases from J; bases unmatched to any gene: 12. The CDR3 extends over 15 amino acids. The CDR3 loop reads CASSLSQDRSLTLHF. CDR3 DNA: TGTGCCAGCAGCTTGAGCCAGGACAGGTCCTTGACCCTCCACTTT. The full variable domain, its missing parts supplied by reference TRBV5-5 and TRBJ1-6, is DAGVTQSPTHLIKTRGQQVTLRCSPISGHKSVSWYQQVLGQGPQFIFQYYEKEERGRGNFPDRFSARQFPNYSSELNVNALLLGDSALYLCASSLSQDRSLTLHFGNGTRLTVT.

The table lists this clone with a few counts. Here the CDR3 DNA reads TGTGCCAGCAGTGACTCGGGGGGCGAACATACGCAGTATTTT. This codes for CASSDSGGEHTQYF. The J gene is TRBJ2-3, the V gene TRBV6-4; D might be TRBD1 or TRBD2, each matching 6 bases. The CDR3 is 14 amino acids. The V and J ends lost 0 bases and 7 bases respectively, with 11 bases between them. Germline-derived CDR1 and CDR2 are MRHNA and SNTAGT.

In nucleotides, the CDR3 is TGTGCCTGGACGGGGCTGGCGGGGGGGCCTGCTGATACGCAGTATTTT. It is translated as CAWTGLAGGPADTQYF. J is TRBJ2-3 and V is TRBV30, with 9 bases matching TRBD2. CDR1 GTSNPN and CDR2 SVGIG come from the germline V gene (reference sequence). The CDR3 totals 16 residues. The ends lost 4 bases at V and 6 bases at J; junction bases unmatched: 14.

The rearrangement joins TRBV5-1 to TRBJ2-5; D remains unclear. Germline-derived CDR1 and CDR2 are SGHRS and YFSETQ. Trimming took 0 bases from V and 5 from J, leaving 14 bases between them. This CDR3 region has 15 residues. The CDR3 coding sequence is TGCGCCAGCAGCTTGGATGGTCGCCCGGTGGAGACCCAGTACTTC. Its protein product is CASSLDGRPVETQYF.

V and J are TRBV7-3 and TRBJ1-5; D is possibly TRBD1 (5 bases). Trimming left V 5 bases short and J 5 bases short, with 13 bases between. Germline V gives CDR1 SGHTA, CDR2 FQGTGA. The CDR3 consists of 14 residues. CDR3: CASSPGGGDQPQHF. The CDR3, as DNA: TGTGCCAGCAGCCCCGGGGGTGGGGATCAGCCCCAGCATTTT.